The sequence of this T cell receptor (beta chain) was determined in a study of blood T cell repertoires in COVID-19. Study context: PBMCs, B-cell-depleted T cells, or T cells were the source of the cDNA or gDNA that made up the material.

CDR1 is KGHDR and CDR2 is SFDVKD in the germline V gene. The ends lost 4 bases at V and 6 bases at J; junction bases unmatched: 6. This CDR3 is built from 14 residues. Clones were read by immunoSEQ multiplex PCR, and TCRdb kept only the in-frame ones, dropping some. The profile covers around 370,000 clones, with 90% appearing a single time and roughly 6.8% taken by the ten largest. Input material: peripheral blood. The sequence was collected from a man in his late teens or twenties with active or convalescent COVID-19. The chain recombines TRBV24-1 with TRBJ2-7; 9 bases map to TRBD1. CDR3 sequence reads: CATSDRDRVSEQYF. The CDR3 bases are TGTGCCACCAGTGACCGGGACAGGGTCTCCGAGCAGTACTTC.